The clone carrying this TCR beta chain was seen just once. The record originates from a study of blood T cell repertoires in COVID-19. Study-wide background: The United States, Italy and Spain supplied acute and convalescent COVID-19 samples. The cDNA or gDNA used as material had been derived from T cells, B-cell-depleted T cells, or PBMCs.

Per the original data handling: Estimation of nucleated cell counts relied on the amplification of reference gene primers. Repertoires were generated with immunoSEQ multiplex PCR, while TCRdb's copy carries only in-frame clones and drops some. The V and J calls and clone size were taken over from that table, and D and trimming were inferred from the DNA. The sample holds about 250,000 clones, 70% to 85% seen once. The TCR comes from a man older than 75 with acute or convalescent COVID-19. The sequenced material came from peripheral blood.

This CDR3 reads CASSSSQGYGANVLTF. The CDR3 coding sequence is TGTGCCAGCAGCTCCTCACAGGGTTATGGGGCCAACGTCCTGACTTTC. The chain has TRBV7-3 and TRBJ2-6, with a possible D match to TRBD1 (6 bases). Germline V gene data show CDR1 as SGHTA and CDR2 as FQGTGA. This CDR3 spans 16 amino acids. The germline V and J ends were trimmed by 4 bases and 3 bases, with 13 bases remaining between them.